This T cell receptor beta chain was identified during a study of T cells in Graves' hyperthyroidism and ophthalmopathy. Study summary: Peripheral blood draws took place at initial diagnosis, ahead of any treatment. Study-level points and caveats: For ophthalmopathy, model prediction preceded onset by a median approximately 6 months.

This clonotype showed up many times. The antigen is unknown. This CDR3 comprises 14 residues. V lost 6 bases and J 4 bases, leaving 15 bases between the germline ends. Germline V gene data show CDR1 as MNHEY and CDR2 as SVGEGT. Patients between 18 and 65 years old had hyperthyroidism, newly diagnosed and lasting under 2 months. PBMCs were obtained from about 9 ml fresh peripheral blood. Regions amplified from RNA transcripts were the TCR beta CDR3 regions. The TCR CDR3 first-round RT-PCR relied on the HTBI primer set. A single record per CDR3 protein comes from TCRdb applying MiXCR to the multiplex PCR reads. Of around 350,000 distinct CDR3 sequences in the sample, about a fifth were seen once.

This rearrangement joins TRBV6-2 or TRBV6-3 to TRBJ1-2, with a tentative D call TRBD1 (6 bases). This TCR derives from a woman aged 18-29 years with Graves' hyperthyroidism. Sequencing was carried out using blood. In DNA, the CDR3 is TGTGCCAGCAGACTTGGACAGAATATCTATGGCTACACCTTC. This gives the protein CASRLGQNIYGYTF.